Below, one T cell receptor (beta chain) is given with its context. Its antigen is undetermined. This entry comes from a study of T cell repertoires in ileal Crohn's disease. In the study overall: Operated complications were stricturing disease (about 60%) and penetrating disease (about 40%).

Time point indicated: neoterminal ileum biopsy at postoperative endoscopy, about 6 months after surgery. Patients were adults with ileal or ileocolonic Crohn's disease needing resection. Produced via immunoSEQ multiplex PCR; TCRdb's table is partial and in-frame only. This table has tens of thousands of clones, about 89% appearing once. Germline CDR1 is WSHSY and CDR2 is SAAADI. CDR3 length equals 12 residues. J lost 3 bases, V lost 10 bases, and 4 bases had no gene match. Findings and caveats of the study: Within the first postoperative year, endoscopy came at median approximately 6.3 months.

V gene TRBV10-2 combines with J gene TRBJ2-3; 7 nucleotides align to TRBD1. The origin of this receptor is an adult with Crohn's disease. The sample taken for sequencing was ileal tissue. The CDR3 coding sequence is TGCGCCACCGCGACAGGGACAGATACGCAGTATTTT. This codes for CATATGTDTQYF.